The rows below give T cell receptor beta chains drawn from one sample of a study of blood T cell repertoires in COVID-19. The repertoire was sequenced with immunoSEQ multiplex PCR; TCRdb's copy has only in-frame clones and lacks some. The top ten hold 45% of the sample, which has 70,000 to 100,000 clones, 88% seen once. The sequencing input was peripheral blood. These receptors all come from a human donor in a cohort sampled during active COVID-19. The conserved cysteine and the conserved F or W are not part of the CDR3 here. The order of the fields is D gene, V gene, J gene, CDR3 protein. The D gene is left open where the match is weak.

-,TRBV7-2,TRBJ2-5,ASSTISETQY
-,TRBV2,TRBJ1-2,ASSPGTTNYGYT
TRBD2,TRBV3-1/TRBV3-2,TRBJ2-7,ASSQWREPYEQY
TRBD1,TRBV5-4,TRBJ1-3,ASSWTGGNTIY
TRBD2,TRBV2,TRBJ2-7,ASSTGLAGINEQY
TRBD1,TRBV6-5,TRBJ1-3,ASSSEGARGNTIY
-,TRBV18,TRBJ1-2,ASSRDVRGNYGYT
TRBD1,TRBV19,TRBJ1-1,ASSIRGRTEAF
-,TRBV5-1,TRBJ2-4,ASSPAQGLPKNIQY
-,TRBV5-6,TRBJ2-7,ASSLPDRIYEQY
TRBD2,TRBV7-2,TRBJ2-4,ASSGTSGRDIQY
-,TRBV4-3,TRBJ2-2,ASSLEWGDTGELF
TRBD2,TRBV9,TRBJ2-1,ASRRTSGMNEQF
-,TRBV25-1,TRBJ2-7,ASSEYFPAGGPREQY
-,TRBV7-3,TRBJ2-3,ASSSRGADTQY
TRBD2,TRBV7-6,TRBJ2-1,ASSVKGTSGGANEQF
-,TRBV28,TRBJ1-6,ASSLGLSPLH
TRBD2,TRBV6-6,TRBJ2-3,ASSSLAGSTDTQY
-,TRBV19,TRBJ2-1,ASSIGDNEQF
TRBD1,TRBV3-1/TRBV3-2,TRBJ1-4,ASSQPAGGQGDEKLF
-,TRBV30,TRBJ1-5,AWSGGTTDQPQH
-,TRBV5-1,TRBJ2-7,ASSLGRSTYEQY
-,TRBV3-1/TRBV3-2,TRBJ2-1,ASSQVGGAYNEQF
TRBD1,TRBV5-4,TRBJ2-2,ASSLLTGVGTGELF
-,TRBV10-3,TRBJ1-2,AIRGGQESMEYT
TRBD1,TRBV6-5,TRBJ1-2,ASRTGTAYGYT
TRBD1,TRBV6-5,TRBJ1-3,ASTTTGSGNTIY
-,TRBV14,TRBJ2-2,ASSQVSANTGELF
TRBD2,TRBV19,TRBJ2-5,ASSTDIHRASGARRNETQY
-,TRBV24-1,TRBJ2-2,ATSTPAPTNTGELF
-,TRBV9,TRBJ2-5,ASSVGLPRYQETQY
-,TRBV21-1,TRBJ1-3,ASSRQIFGNTIY
-,TRBV7-9,TRBJ1-1,ASSLAGGPNTEAF
TRBD2,TRBV7-3,TRBJ2-1,ASSLTRGGEQF
-,TRBV27,TRBJ1-5,ASSFRDSNQPQH
TRBD1,TRBV18,TRBJ2-5,ASSPETGVETQY
TRBD1,TRBV9,TRBJ1-1,ASSSMTGGTEAF
TRBD1,TRBV7-9,TRBJ2-5,ASSSGQFFQETQY
-,TRBV24-1,TRBJ1-1,ATSDSKTGSTEAF
TRBD1,TRBV29-1,TRBJ2-7,SGLRDRGYEQY
-,TRBV6-5,TRBJ1-4,ASRTGGDNEKLF
-,TRBV2,TRBJ2-1,ASSEAPTGGEDEQF
TRBD2,TRBV20-1,TRBJ2-1,SASGGRAYNEQF
-,TRBV18,TRBJ2-1,ASSPGLLSSYNEQF
-,TRBV19,TRBJ1-1,ASRDRWRENTEAF